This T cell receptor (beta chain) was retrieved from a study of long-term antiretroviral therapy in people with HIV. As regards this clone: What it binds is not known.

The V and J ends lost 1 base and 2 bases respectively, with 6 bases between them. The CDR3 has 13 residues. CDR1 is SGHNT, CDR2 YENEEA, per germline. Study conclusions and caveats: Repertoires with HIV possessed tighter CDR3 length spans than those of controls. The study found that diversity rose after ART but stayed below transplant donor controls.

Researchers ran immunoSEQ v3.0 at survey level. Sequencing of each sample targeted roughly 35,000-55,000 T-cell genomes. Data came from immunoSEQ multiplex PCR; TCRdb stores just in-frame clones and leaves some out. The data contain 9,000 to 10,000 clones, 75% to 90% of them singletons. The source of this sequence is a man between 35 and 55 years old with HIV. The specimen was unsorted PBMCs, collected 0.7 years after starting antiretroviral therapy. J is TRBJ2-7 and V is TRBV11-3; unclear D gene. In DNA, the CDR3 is TGTGCCAGCAGCTTAGGGTCCGCCTACGAGCAGTACTTC. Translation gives CASSLGSAYEQYF.